This T cell receptor beta chain was identified during a study of T cells after yellow fever vaccination. TCRdb re-called the 5' RACE reads through MiXCR, storing one row per CDR3 protein. The sample lists around 600,000 distinct CDR3 sequences, roughly an eighth occurring once. Overall study findings and caveats: There was a possibility that FACS-sorted repertoires contained abundant clonotypes contaminating from the bulk population.

On this clonotype itself: As yet, its antigen is unknown.

Trimming took off 0 bases at V and 5 bases at J, with 10 bases between the two ends. Looked up from germline, CDR1 is LGHNA and CDR2 is YSLEER. The CDR3 covers 14 residues. The sequence was obtained from a man aged 25-45 years who received the YFV17D yellow fever vaccine. The chain uses TRBV4-3 and TRBJ1-1; no definite D call. The material was PBMCs, obtained on the day of the yellow fever booster vaccination. In DNA, the CDR3 is TGCGCCAGCAGCCAAGAGCACAGAGGGACTGAAGCTTTCTTT. Amino acids: CASSQEHRGTEAFF.